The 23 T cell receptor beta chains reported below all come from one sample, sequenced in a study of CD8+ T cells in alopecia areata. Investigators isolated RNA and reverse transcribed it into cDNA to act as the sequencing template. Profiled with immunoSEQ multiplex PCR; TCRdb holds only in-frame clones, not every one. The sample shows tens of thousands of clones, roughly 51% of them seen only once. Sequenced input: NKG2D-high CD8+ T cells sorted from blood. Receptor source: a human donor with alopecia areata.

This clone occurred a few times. The CDR3 DNA follows: TGTGCCTGGAGTGTAGGGCAGGCGATGCCTATTCCATACGAGCAGTACTTC. It codes for CAWSVGQAMPIPYEQYF. The J gene is TRBJ2-7, the V gene TRBV30, with D unresolved. The CDR3 is 17 amino acids. Germline V gene data show CDR1 as GTSNPN and CDR2 as SVGIG (reference sequence). Trimming removed 0 bases at V and 4 bases at J, with 22 bases between.

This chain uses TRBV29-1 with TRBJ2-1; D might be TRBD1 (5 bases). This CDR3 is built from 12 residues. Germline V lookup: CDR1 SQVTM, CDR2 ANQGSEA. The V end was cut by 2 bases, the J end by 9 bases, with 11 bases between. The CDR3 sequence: CSVEMGLGEQFF. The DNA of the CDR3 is TGCAGCGTTGAAATGGGGCTAGGTGAGCAGTTCTTC.

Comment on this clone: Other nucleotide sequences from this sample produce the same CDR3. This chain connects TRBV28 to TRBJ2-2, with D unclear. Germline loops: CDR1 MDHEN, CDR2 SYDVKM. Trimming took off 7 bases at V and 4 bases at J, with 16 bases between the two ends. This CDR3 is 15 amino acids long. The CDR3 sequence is CASIETGRRTGELFF. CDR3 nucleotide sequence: TGTGCCAGCATCGAAACTGGTCGTCGCACCGGGGAGCTGTTTTTT.

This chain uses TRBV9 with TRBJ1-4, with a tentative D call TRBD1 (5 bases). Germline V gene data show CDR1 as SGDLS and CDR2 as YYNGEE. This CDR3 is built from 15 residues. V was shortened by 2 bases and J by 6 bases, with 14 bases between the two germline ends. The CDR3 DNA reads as TGTGCCAGCAGCGTCTCAGAGGGGCCCCATGAAAAACTGTTTTTT. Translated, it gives CASSVSEGPHEKLFF.

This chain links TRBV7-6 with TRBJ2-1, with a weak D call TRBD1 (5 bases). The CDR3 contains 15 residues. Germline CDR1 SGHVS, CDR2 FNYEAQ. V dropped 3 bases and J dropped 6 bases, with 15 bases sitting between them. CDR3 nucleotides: TGTGCCAGCAGCTTGGGGCCCACGGCCCTCAATGAGCAGTTCTTC. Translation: CASSLGPTALNEQFF.

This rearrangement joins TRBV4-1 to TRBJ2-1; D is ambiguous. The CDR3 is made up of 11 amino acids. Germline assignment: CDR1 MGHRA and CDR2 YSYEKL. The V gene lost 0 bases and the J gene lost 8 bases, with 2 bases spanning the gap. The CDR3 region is CASSQEDEQFF. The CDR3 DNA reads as TGCGCCAGCAGCCAAGAGGATGAGCAGTTCTTC.

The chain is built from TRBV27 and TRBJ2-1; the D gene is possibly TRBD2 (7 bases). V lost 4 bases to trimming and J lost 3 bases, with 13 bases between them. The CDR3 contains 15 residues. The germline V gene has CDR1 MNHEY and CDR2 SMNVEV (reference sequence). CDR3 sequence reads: CASSYTGGGYNEQFF. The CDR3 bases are TGTGCCAGCAGTTACACGGGGGGCGGCTACAATGAGCAGTTCTTC.

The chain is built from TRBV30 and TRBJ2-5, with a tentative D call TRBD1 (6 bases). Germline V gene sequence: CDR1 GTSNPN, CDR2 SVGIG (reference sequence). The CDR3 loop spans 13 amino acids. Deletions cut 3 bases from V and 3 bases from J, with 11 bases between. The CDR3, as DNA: TGTGCCTGGAGCATTGGGGGCGAAGAGACCCAGTACTTC. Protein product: CAWSIGGEETQYF.

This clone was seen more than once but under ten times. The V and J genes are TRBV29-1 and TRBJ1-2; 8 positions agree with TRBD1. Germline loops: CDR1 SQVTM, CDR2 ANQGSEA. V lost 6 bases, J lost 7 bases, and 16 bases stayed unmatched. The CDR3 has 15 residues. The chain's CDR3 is CSVHTGDRLGVGYTF. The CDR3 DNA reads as TGCAGCGTCCATACCGGGGACAGGCTCGGTGTTGGCTACACCTTC.

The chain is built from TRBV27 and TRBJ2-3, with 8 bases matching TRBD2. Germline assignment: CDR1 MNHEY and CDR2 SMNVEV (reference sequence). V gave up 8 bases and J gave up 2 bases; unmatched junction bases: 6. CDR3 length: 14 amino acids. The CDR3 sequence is CASRKLADTDTQYF. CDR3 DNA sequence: TGTGCCAGCCGGAAACTAGCGGACACAGATACGCAGTATTTT.

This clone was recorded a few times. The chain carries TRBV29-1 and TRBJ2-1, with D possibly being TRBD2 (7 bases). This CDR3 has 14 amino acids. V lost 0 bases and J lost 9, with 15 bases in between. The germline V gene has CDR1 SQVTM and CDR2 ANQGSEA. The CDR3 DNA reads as TGCAGCGTTGAAGATGGAGAGGGAGGGGGTGAGCAGTTCTTC. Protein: CSVEDGEGGGEQFF.

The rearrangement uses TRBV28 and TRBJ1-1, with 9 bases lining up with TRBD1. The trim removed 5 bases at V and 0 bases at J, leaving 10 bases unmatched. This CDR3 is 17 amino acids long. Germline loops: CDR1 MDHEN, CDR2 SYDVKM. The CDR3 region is CASSAEGTGPVNTEAFF. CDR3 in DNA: TGTGCCAGCAGTGCAGAGGGGACAGGGCCTGTGAACACTGAAGCTTTCTTT. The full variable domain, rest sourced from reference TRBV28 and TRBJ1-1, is DVKVTQSSRYLVKRTGEKVFLECVQDMDHENMFWYRQDPGLGLRLIYFSYDVKMKEKGDIPEGYSVSREKKERFSLILESASTNQTSMYLCASSAEGTGPVNTEAFFGQGTRLTVV.

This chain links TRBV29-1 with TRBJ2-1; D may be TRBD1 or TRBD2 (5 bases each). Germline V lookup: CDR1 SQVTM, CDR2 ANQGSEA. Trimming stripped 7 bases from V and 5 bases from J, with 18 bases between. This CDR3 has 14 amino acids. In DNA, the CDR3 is TGCAGCGCCCAGGTGGGGGATTTGAACAATGAGCAGTTCTTC. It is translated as CSAQVGDLNNEQFF.

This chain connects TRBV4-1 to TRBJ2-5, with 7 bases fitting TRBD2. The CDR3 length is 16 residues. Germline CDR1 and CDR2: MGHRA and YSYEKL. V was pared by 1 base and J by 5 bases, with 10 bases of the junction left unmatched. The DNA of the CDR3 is TGCGCCAGCAGCCAAGCTAGCGGAAAAGGGCGGGAGACCCAGTACTTC. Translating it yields CASSQASGKGRETQYF.

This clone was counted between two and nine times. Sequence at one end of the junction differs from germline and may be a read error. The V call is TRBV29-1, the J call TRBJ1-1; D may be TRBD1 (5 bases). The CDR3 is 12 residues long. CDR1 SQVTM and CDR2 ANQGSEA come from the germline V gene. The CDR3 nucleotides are TGCAGCGCCAATGCAGGGAACGCTGAAGCTTTCTTT. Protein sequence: CSANAGNAEAFF.

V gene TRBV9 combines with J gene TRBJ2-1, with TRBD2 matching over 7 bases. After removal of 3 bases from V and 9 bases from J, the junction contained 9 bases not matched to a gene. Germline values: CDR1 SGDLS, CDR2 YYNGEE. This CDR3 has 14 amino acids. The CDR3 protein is CASSAGGSAGEQFF. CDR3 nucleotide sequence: TGTGCCAGCAGCGCGGGGGGTTCGGCGGGTGAGCAGTTCTTC.

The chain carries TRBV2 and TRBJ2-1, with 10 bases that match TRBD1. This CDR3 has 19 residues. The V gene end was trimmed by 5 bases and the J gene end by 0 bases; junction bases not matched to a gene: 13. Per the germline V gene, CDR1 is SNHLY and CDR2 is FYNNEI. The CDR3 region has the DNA TGTGCCAGCAGTACCGACCCGGGACAGGGGCGCAGCTCCTACAATGAGCAGTTCTTC. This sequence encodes CASSTDPGQGRSSYNEQFF.

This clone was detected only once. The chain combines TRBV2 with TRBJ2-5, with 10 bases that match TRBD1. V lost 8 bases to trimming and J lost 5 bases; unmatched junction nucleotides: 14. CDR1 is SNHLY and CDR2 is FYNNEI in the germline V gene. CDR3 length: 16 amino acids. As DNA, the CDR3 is TGTGCCAGCGAAAGACTGAGACAGGGGGCGCGGGAGACCCAGTACTTC. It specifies CASERLRQGARETQYF.

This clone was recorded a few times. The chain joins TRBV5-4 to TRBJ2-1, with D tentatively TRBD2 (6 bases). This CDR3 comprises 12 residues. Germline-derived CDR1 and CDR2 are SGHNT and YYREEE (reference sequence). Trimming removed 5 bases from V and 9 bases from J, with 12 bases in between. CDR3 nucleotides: TGTGCCAGCAGTCAAACTAGCTTTGAGCAGTTCTTC. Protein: CASSQTSFEQFF. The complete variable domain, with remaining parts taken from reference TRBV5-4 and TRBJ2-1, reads ETGVTQSPTHLIKTRGQQVTLRCSSQSGHNTVSWYQQALGQGPQFIFQYYREEENGRGNFPPRFSGLQFPNYSSELNVNALELDDSALYLCASSQTSFEQFFGPGTRLTVL.

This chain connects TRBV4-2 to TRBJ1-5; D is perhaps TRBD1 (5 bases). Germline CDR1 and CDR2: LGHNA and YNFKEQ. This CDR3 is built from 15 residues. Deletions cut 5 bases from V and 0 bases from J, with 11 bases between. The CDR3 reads CASSAGTDSNQPQHF. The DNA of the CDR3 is TGTGCCAGCAGCGCCGGGACGGATAGCAATCAGCCCCAGCATTTT.

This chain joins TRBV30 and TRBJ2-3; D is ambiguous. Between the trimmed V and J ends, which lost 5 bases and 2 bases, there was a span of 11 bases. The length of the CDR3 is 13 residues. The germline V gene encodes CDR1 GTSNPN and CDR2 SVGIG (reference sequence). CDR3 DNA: TGTGCCTGGGAGTCCTCTACCACAGATACGCAGTATTTT. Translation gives CAWESSTTDTQYF.

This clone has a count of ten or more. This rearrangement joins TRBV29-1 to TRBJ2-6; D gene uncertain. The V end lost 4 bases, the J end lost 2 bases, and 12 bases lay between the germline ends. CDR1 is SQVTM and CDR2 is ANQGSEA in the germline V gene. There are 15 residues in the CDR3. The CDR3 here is CSVGSLTTGANVLTF. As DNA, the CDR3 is TGCAGCGTTGGATCCCTTACAACTGGGGCCAACGTCCTGACTTTC.

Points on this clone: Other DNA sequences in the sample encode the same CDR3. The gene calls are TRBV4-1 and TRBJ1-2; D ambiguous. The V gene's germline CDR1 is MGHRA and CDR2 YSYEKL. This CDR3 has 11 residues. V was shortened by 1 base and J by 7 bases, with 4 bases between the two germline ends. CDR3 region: CASSQAGGYTF. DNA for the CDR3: TGCGCCAGCAGCCAAGCCGGTGGCTACACCTTC.